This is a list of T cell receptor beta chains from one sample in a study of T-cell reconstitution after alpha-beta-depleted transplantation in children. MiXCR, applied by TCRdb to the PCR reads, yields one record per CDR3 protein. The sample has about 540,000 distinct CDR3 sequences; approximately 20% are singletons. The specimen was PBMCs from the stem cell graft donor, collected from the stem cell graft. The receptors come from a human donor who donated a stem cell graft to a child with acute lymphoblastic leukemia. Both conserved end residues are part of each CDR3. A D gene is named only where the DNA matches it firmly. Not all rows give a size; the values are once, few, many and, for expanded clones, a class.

DNA: TGTGCCAGCAGCTTTCCGCGGACTAGCGGGGACACAGATACGCAGTATTTT; CDR3: CASSFPRTSGDTDTQYF; size: .; V: TRBV7-8; J: TRBJ2-3; D: TRBD2
DNA: TGTGCCAGCAGCGGAAGGCGGACTAGGGGGGGGGATGGGAATGAGCAGTTCTTC; CDR3: CASSGRRTRGGDGNEQFF; size: .; V: TRBV9; J: TRBJ2-1; D: .
DNA: TGCAGTGCTGGGACTAGCGGGAGGGTAGAGACCCAGTACTTC; CDR3: CSAGTSGRVETQYF; size: few; V: TRBV20-1; J: TRBJ2-5; D: TRBD2
DNA: TGTGCCAGCAGTTTAGCAGGAACGAGCGGGAGGCCTACGGCTGGCACAGATACGCAGTATTTT; CDR3: CASSLAGTSGRPTAGTDTQYF; size: .; V: TRBV12-3/TRBV12-4; J: TRBJ2-3; D: TRBD2
DNA: TGCGCCAGCAGCCTCGGGAGTGGCGTAAACAATGAGCAGTTCTTC; CDR3: CASSLGSGVNNEQFF; size: .; V: TRBV5-1; J: TRBJ2-1; D: .
DNA: TGTGCCAGCAGTGTTAACAGGGTGGGTGAGCAGTTCTTC; CDR3: CASSVNRVGEQFF; size: .; V: TRBV27; J: TRBJ2-1; D: .
DNA: TGTGCCAGCAGTCACTACAGGGAAGGGGAAGAGACCCAGTACTTC; CDR3: CASSHYREGEETQYF; size: .; V: TRBV27; J: TRBJ2-5; D: .
DNA: TGCAGTGCACCGAGGGACAGGGGTTACGAGCAGTACTTC; CDR3: CSAPRDRGYEQYF; size: few; V: TRBV20-1; J: TRBJ2-7; D: TRBD1
DNA: TGTGCCAGCAGCTTAGGGGCAGGGGGTCTCTCCGGGGAGCTGTTTTTT; CDR3: CASSLGAGGLSGELFF; size: .; V: TRBV11-2; J: TRBJ2-2; D: TRBD1
DNA: TGTGCCAGCAGCGCAACTAGCGGGAGGTTTAATGAGCAGTTCTTC; CDR3: CASSATSGRFNEQFF; size: .; V: TRBV7-2; J: TRBJ2-1; D: TRBD2
DNA: TGCAGCGCCTATCCCCCGGGGGGAAACAATGAGCAGTTCTTC; CDR3: CSAYPPGGNNEQFF; size: few; V: TRBV29-1; J: TRBJ2-1; D: TRBD2
DNA: TGCGCCAGCAGCTGGCAGGGGGGTGACACTGAAGCTTTCTTT; CDR3: CASSWQGGDTEAFF; size: .; V: TRBV5-1; J: TRBJ1-1; D: TRBD1
DNA: TGTGCCAGCAGCTTAGGAGCCGAGCGGTACTTC; CDR3: CASSLGAERYF; size: .; V: TRBV11-2; J: TRBJ2-4; D: .